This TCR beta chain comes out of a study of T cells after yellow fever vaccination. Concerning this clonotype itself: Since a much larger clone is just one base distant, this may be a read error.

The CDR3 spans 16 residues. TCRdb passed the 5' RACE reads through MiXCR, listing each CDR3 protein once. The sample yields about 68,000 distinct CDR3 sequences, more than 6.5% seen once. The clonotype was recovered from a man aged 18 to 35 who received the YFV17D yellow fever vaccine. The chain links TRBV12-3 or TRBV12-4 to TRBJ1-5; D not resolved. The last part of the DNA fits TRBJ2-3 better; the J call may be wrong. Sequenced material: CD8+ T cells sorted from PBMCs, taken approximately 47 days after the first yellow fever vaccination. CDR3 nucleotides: TGTGCCAGCAGTACTCAAGGGCCTTATAGCAATCAGCCCCAGTATTTT. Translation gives CASSTQGPYSNQPQYF.